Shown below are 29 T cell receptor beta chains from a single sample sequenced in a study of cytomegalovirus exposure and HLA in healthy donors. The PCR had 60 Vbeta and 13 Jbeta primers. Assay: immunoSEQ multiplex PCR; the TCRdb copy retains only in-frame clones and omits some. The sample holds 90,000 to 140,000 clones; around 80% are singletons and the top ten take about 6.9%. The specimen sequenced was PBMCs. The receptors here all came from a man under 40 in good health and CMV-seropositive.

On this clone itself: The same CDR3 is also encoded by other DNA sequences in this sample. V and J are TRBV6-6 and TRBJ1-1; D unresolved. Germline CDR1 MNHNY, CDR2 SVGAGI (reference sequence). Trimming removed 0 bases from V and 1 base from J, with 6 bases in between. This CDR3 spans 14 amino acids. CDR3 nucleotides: TGTGCCAGCAGTTACTCGACTGGGAACACTGAAGCTTTCTTT. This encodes CASSYSTGNTEAFF.

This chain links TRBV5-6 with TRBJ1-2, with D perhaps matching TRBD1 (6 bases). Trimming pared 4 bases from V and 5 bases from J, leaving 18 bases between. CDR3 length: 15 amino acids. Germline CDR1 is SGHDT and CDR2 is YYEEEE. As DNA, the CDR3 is TGTGCCAGCAGCGGTACTGCGAGGACAGCGTATGGCTACACCTTC. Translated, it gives CASSGTARTAYGYTF.

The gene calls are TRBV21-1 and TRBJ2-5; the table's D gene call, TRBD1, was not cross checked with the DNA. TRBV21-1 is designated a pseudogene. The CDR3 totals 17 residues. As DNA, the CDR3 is TGTGCCAGCAGCAAACGTCAGGCAAACCGAGAGCAAGAGACCCAGTACTTC. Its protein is CASSKRQANREQETQYF.

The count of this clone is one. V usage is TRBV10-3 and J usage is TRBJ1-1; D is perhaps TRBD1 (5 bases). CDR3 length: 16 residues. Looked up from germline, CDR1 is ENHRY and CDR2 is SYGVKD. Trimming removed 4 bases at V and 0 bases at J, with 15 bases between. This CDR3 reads CAISGGGQLMNTEAFF. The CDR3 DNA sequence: TGTGCCATCAGTGGGGGGGGTCAACTCATGAACACTGAAGCTTTCTTT.

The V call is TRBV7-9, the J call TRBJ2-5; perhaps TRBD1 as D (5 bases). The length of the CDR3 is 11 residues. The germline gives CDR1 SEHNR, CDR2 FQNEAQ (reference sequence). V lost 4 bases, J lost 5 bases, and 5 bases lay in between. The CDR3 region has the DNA TGTGCCAGCAGCTCAGGGGAGACCCAGTACTTC. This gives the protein CASSSGETQYF.

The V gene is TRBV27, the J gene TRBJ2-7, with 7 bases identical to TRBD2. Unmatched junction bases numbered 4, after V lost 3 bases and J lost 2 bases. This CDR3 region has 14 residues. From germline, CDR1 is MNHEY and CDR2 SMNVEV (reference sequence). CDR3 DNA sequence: TGTGCCAGCAGTTTCCGGGGGGATGCCTACGAGCAGTACTTC. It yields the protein CASSFRGDAYEQYF.

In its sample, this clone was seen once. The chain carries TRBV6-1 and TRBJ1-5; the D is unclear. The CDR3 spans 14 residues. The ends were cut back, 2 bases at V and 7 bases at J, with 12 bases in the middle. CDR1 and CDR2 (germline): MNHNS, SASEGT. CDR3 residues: CASSERHPGQPQHF. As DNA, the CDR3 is TGTGCCAGCAGTGAACGGCACCCCGGGCAGCCCCAGCATTTT.

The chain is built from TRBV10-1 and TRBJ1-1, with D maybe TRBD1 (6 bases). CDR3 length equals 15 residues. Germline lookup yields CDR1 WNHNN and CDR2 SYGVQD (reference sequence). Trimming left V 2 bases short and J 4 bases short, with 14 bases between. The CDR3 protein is CASSERGGGFTEAFF. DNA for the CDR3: TGCGCCAGCAGTGAGCGTGGGGGCGGGTTCACTGAAGCTTTCTTT.

The CDR3 here is CASSLGRGGTDTQYF. Here the CDR3 DNA reads TGCGCCAGCAGCCTAGGGCGGGGGGGCACAGATACGCAGTATTTT. V usage is TRBV5-1 and J usage is TRBJ2-3; 8 bases agree with TRBD2. The CDR3 covers 15 residues. J was trimmed by 1 base and V by 4 bases; bases with no gene match: 5. Germline CDR1 reads SGHRS; CDR2 reads YFSETQ.

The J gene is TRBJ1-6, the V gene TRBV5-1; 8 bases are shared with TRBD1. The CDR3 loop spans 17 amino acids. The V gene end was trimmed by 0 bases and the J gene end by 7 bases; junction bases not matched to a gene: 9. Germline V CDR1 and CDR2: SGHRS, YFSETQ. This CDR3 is CASSLGSRQGSNSPLHF. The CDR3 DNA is TGCGCCAGCAGCTTGGGGTCGAGACAGGGGTCAAATTCACCCCTCCACTTT.

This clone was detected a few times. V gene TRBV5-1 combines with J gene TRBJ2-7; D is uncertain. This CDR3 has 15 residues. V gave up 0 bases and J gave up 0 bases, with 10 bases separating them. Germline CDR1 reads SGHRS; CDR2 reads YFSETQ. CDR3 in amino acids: CASSLDAASSYEQYF. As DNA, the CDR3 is TGCGCCAGCAGCTTGGATGCGGCGAGCTCCTACGAGCAGTACTTC.

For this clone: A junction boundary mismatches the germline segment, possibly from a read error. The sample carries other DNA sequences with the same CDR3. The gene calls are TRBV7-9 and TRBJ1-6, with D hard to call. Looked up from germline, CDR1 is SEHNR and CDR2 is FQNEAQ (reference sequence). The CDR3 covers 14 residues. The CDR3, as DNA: TGTGCCAGCAGCTTGCCAGGCTCTAATTCCCCCCTCCACTTT. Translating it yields CASSLPGSNSPLHF.

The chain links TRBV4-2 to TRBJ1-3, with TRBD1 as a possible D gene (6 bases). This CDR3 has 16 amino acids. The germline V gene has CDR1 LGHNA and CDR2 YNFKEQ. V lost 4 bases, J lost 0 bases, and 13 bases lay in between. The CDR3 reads CASSRGQPSSGNTIYF. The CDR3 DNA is TGTGCCAGCAGCCGCGGACAGCCCAGCTCTGGAAACACCATATATTTT.

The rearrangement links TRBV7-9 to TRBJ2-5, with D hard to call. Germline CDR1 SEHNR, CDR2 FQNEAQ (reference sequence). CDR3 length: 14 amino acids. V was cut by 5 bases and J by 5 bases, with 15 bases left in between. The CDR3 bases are TGTGCCAGCAGCCCAGAGCGAGTCTGGGAGACCCAGTACTTC. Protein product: CASSPERVWETQYF.

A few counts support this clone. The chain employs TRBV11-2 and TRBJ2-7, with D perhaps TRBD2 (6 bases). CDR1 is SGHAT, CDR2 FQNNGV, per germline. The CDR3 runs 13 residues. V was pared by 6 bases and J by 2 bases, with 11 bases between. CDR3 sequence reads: CASRRAGPYEQYF. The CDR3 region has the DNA TGTGCCAGCAGGAGGGCGGGACCCTACGAGCAGTACTTC.

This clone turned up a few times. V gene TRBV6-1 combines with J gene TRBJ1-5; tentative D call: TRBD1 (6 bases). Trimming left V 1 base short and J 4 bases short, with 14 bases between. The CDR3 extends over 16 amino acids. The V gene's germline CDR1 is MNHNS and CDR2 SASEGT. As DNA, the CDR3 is TGTGCCAGCAGTGAAGGGTGGGACACTGAGAATCAGCCCCAGCATTTT. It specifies CASSEGWDTENQPQHF.

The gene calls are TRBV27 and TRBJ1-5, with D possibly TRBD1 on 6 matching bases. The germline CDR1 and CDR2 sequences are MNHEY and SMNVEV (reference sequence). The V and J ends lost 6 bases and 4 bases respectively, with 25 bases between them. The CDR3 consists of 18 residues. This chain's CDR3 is CASSPGQGIGGFNQPQHF. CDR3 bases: TGTGCCAGCAGCCCGGGACAAGGAATAGGCGGGTTTAATCAGCCCCAGCATTTT.

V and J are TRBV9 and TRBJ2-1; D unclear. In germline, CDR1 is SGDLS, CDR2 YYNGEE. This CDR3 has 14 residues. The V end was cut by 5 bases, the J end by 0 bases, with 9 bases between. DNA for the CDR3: TGTGCCAGCAGACGTTTGAGCTCCTACAATGAGCAGTTCTTC. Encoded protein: CASRRLSSYNEQFF.

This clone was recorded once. CDR3: CASSLARLAGVLLTDTQYF. In DNA form, the CDR3 reads TGTGCCAGCAGCTTAGCGCGGCTAGCGGGGGTCCTCCTCACAGATACGCAGTATTTT. The chain recombines TRBV7-9 with TRBJ2-3; 10 bases match TRBD2. Trimming cost V 0 bases and J 2 bases; bases outside gene matches: 11. The CDR3 runs to 19 residues. Germline V gene sequence: CDR1 SEHNR, CDR2 FQNEAQ (reference sequence).

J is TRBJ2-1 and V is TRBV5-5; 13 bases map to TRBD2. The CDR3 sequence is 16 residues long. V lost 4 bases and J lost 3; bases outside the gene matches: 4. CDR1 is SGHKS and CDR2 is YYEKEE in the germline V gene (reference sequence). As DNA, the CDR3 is TGTGCCAGCAGCGGGGGACTAGCGGGGCTCTACAATGAGCAGTTCTTC. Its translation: CASSGGLAGLYNEQFF.

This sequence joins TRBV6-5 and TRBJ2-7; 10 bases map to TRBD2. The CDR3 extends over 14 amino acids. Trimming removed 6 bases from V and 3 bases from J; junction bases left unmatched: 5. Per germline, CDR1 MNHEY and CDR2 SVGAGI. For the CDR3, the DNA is TGTGCCAGCAGGGAGGTAGCGGGGGGCTACGAGCAGTACTTC. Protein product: CASREVAGGYEQYF.

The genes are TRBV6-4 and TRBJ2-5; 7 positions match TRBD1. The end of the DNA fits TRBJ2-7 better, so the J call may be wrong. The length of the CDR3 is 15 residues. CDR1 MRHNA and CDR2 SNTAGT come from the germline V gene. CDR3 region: CASSLGQAFFYEQYF. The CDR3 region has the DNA TGTGCCAGCAGCTTAGGACAGGCGTTTTTCTACGAGCAGTACTTC.

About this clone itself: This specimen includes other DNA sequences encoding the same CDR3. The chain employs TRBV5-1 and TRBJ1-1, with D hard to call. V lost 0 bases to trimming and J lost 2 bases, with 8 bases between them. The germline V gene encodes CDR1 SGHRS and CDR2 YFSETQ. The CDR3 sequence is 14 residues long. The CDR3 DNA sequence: TGCGCCAGCAGCTTGGTTGGCGGTAACACTGAAGCTTTCTTT. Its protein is CASSLVGGNTEAFF.

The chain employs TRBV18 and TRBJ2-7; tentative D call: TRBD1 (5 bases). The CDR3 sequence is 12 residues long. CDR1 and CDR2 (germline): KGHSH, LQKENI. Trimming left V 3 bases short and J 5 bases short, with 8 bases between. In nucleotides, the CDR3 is TGTGCCAGCTCACCGCAGACAGACGAGCAGTACTTC. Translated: CASSPQTDEQYF.

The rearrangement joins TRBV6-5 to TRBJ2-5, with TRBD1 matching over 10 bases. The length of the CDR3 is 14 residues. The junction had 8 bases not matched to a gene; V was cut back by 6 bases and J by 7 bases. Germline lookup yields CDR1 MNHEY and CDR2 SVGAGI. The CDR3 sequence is CASSSGQGLGTQYF. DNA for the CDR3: TGTGCCAGCAGCTCGGGACAGGGGCTCGGGACCCAGTACTTC.

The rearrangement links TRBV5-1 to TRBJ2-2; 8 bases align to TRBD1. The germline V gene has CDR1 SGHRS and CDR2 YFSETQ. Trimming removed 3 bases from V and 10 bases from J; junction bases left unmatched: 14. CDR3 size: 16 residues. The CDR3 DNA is TGCGCCAGCAGCTCTCAGCCAGGGGGCGGGGACCAGGAGCTGTTTTTT. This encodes CASSSQPGGGDQELFF. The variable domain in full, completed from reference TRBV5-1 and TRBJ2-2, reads KAGVTQTPRYLIKTRGQQVTLSCSPISGHRSVSWYQQTPGQGLQFLFEYFSETQRNKGNFPGRFSGRQFSNSRSEMNVSTLELGDSALYLCASSSQPGGGDQELFFGEGSRLTVL.

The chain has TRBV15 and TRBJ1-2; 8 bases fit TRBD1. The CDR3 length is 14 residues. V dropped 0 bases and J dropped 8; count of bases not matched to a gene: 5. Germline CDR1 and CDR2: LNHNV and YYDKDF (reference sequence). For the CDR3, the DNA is TGTGCCACCAGCAGAGATCAGGGGGCAAGGGGCTACACCTTC. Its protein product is CATSRDQGARGYTF. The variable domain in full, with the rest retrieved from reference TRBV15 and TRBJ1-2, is DAMVIQNPRYQVTQFGKPVTLSCSQTLNHNVMYWYQQKSSQAPKLLFHYYDKDFNNEADTPDNFQSRRPNTSFCFLDIRSPGLGDTAMYLCATSRDQGARGYTFGSGTRLTVV.

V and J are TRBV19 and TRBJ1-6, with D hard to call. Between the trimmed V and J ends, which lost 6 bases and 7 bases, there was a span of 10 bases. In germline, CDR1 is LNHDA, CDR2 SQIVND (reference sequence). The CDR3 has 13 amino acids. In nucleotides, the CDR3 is TGTGCCAGTAGAAAGAGCGCAAATTCACCCCTCCACTTT. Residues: CASRKSANSPLHF.

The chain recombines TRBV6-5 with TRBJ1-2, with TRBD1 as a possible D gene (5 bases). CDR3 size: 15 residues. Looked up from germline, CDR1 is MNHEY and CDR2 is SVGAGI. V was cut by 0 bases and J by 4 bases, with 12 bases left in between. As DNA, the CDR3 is TGTGCCAGCAGTTACTCACGGGGGGGTGGCTATGGCTACACCTTC. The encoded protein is CASSYSRGGGYGYTF.